This T cell receptor (beta chain) was captured in a study of identical twins. TCRdb passed the 5' RACE reads through MiXCR, listing each CDR3 protein once. The sample shows 510,000 or so distinct CDR3 sequences, roughly 15% of them seen only once. Germline trimming cut 1 base from V and 1 base from J; bases unmatched to any gene: 9. The CDR3 sequence is 17 residues long. Germline-derived CDR1 and CDR2 are SGHRS and YFSETQ. The data were also submitted as part of a second study, on yellow fever vaccine responses in identical twins.

Sequencing input: CD4+ T cells sorted from blood. This TCR came from a woman aged 18-29 years in good health. This sequence joins TRBV5-1 and TRBJ1-2; 8 bases align to TRBD1. The CDR3 here is CASSLSRGPMSNYGYTF. The CDR3 DNA sequence: TGCGCCAGCAGCTTGTCCAGGGGGCCCATGAGTAACTATGGCTACACCTTC.